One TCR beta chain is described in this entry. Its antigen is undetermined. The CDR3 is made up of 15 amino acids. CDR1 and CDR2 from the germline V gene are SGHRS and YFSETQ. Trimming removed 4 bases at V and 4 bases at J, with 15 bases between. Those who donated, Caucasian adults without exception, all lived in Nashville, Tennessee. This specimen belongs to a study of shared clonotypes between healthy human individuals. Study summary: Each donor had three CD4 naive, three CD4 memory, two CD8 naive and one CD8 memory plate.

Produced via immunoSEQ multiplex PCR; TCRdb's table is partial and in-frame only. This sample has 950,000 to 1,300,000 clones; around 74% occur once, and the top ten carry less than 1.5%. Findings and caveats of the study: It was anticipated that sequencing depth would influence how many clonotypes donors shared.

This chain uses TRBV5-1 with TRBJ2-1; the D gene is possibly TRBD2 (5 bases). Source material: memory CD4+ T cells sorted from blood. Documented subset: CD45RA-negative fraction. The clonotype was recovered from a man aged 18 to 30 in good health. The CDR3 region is CASSPEGSQYNEQFF. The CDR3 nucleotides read TGCGCCAGCAGCCCCGAGGGCAGCCAATACAATGAGCAGTTCTTC. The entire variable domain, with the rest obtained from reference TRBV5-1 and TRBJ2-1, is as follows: KAGVTQTPRYLIKTRGQQVTLSCSPISGHRSVSWYQQTPGQGLQFLFEYFSETQRNKGNFPGRFSGRQFSNSRSEMNVSTLELGDSALYLCASSPEGSQYNEQFFGPGTRLTVL.